A single sample is the source of the 20 T cell receptor beta chains below, sequenced in a study of Graves' ophthalmopathy and Graves' hyperthyroidism. The sequenced template was RNA, covering the TCR beta CDR3 region. First-round RT-PCR with HTBI primers preceded a second-round multiplex PCR. Each CDR3 protein gets one entry after TCRdb re-called the multiplex PCR reads with MiXCR. The sample records 230,000 or so distinct CDR3 sequences, around 50% being singletons. Sequencing was carried out using peripheral blood. The receptor source for this set is an adult man with Graves' ophthalmopathy.

About this clonotype itself: No conserved phenylalanine or tryptophan is present at the end of the CDR3, so a read error is the likely explanation. The chain carries TRBV10-2 and TRBJ2-7; D gene unclear. In germline, CDR1 is WSHSY, CDR2 SAAADI. This CDR3 is 13 amino acids long. In DNA, the CDR3 is TGTGCCAGAGAGGAGAACTACTCCTACGAGCAGTACCTC. Protein sequence: CAREENYSYEQYL.

This clonotype was seen a few times. The V and J genes are TRBV12-3 or TRBV12-4 and TRBJ1-5, with TRBD1 matching 10 bases. V dropped 3 bases and J dropped 5; count of bases not matched to a gene: 4. This CDR3 region has 15 residues. The CDR3 sequence is CASSFDRGRDQPQHF. The CDR3 coding sequence is TGTGCCAGCAGTTTTGACAGGGGGCGCGATCAGCCCCAGCATTTT.

V is TRBV7-8 and J is TRBJ1-5; D unclear. Trimming took 2 bases from V and 5 from J, leaving 10 bases between them. Germline V gene lookup returns CDR1 SGHVS and CDR2 FQNEAQ. This CDR3 has 14 residues. CDR3 residues: CASSLPRTHQPQHF. The CDR3 DNA reads as TGTGCCAGCAGCTTACCTCGAACCCATCAGCCCCAGCATTTT.

The V and J genes are TRBV29-1 and TRBJ2-2; 11 nucleotides align to TRBD2. Germline V lookup: CDR1 SQVTM, CDR2 ANQGSEA. The J segment lost 7 bases and the V segment lost 7 bases, leaving 8 bases of the junction unmatched. The CDR3 contains 14 residues. CDR3 coding DNA: TGCAGCGCTCCGCTAGCGGGGGGATTCGGGGAGCTGTTTTTT. Translating gives CSAPLAGGFGELFF.

The genes are TRBV7-2 and TRBJ2-7, with D possibly matching TRBD1 (5 bases). CDR1 is SGHTA, CDR2 FQGNSA, per germline. The CDR3 contains 13 residues. V lost 5 bases and J 1 base, leaving 9 bases between the germline ends. The CDR3 sequence: CASSGRVSYEQYF. CDR3 nucleotide sequence: TGTGCCAGCAGCGGCAGGGTTTCCTACGAGCAGTACTTC. Together with reference TRBV7-2 and TRBJ2-7, the CDR3 gives the full variable domain: GAGVSQSPSNKVTEKGKDVELRCDPISGHTALYWYRQSLGQGLEFLIYFQGNSAPDKSGLPSDRFSAERTGGSVSTLTIQRTQQEDSAVYLCASSGRVSYEQYFGPGTRLTVT.

The rearrangement joins TRBV7-2 to TRBJ2-2; D unclear. CDR3 length: 13 residues. Germline V gene sequence: CDR1 SGHTA, CDR2 FQGNSA. V shed 2 bases and J shed 9 bases, with 10 bases lying between them. This chain's CDR3 is CASSLKGTRELFF. CDR3 bases: TGTGCCAGCAGCTTAAAGGGTACCAGGGAGCTGTTTTTT.

The chain recombines TRBV5-4 with TRBJ1-2; a possible D gene is TRBD1 (6 bases). The ends were cut back, 4 bases at V and 8 bases at J, with 18 bases in the middle. The CDR3 is 14 residues long. Germline loops: CDR1 SGHNT, CDR2 YYREEE (reference sequence). Here the CDR3 reads CASSASGGPGGYTF. As DNA, the CDR3 is TGTGCCAGCAGCGCATCGGGGGGGCCGGGGGGCTACACCTTC. The variable domain in full, completed from reference TRBV5-4 and TRBJ1-2, reads ETGVTQSPTHLIKTRGQQVTLRCSSQSGHNTVSWYQQALGQGPQFIFQYYREEENGRGNFPPRFSGLQFPNYSSELNVNALELDDSALYLCASSASGGPGGYTFGSGTRLTVV.

J is TRBJ1-2 and V is TRBV12-5; D gene unclear. The CDR3 is 11 amino acids. Germline loops: CDR1 LGHNT, CDR2 FRNRAP. The CDR3 DNA reads as TGTGCCAGCAGGCCGGGAGGTGGCTACACCTTC. This codes for CASRPGGGYTF.

In its sample, this clonotype was seen many times. The chain couples TRBV5-8 to TRBJ1-2, with D maybe TRBD1 (5 bases). V was pared by 4 bases and J by 4 bases, with 11 bases between. The CDR3 sequence is 13 residues long. The germline CDR1 and CDR2 sequences are SGHTS and YDEGEE. CDR3 region: CASSQTGLYGYTF. The CDR3 DNA sequence: TGTGCCAGCAGCCAAACGGGGCTCTATGGCTACACCTTC. Looking up the rest from reference TRBV5-8 and TRBJ1-2 gives the full variable domain: EAGVTQSPTHLIKTRGQQATLRCSPISGHTSVYWYQQALGLGLQFLLWYDEGEERNRGNFPPRFSGRQFPNYSSELNVNALELEDSALYLCASSQTGLYGYTFGSGTRLTVV.

V is TRBV5-1 and J is TRBJ1-1; tentative D call: TRBD1 (6 bases). Germline V gives CDR1 SGHRS, CDR2 YFSETQ. Trimming took 5 bases from V and 0 from J, leaving 17 bases between them. This CDR3 has 16 amino acids. The CDR3 nucleotides read TGCGCCAGCAGGCCGGACAGTGGAAAGATGAACACTGAAGCTTTCTTT. Amino acid sequence: CASRPDSGKMNTEAFF. Full variable domain (rest looked up from reference TRBV5-1 and TRBJ1-1): KAGVTQTPRYLIKTRGQQVTLSCSPISGHRSVSWYQQTPGQGLQFLFEYFSETQRNKGNFPGRFSGRQFSNSRSEMNVSTLELGDSALYLCASRPDSGKMNTEAFFGQGTRLTVV.

This clonotype was recorded a few times. V usage is TRBV6-5 and J usage is TRBJ1-5; weak D call: TRBD1 (5 bases). This CDR3 has 16 residues. CDR1 and CDR2 from the germline V gene are MNHEY and SVGAGI. V lost 4 bases, J lost 2 bases, and 15 bases lay in between. CDR3 coding DNA: TGTGCCAGCAGTTCGGGTTTGACAGCTCGCAATCAGCCCCAGCATTTT. Amino acid sequence: CASSSGLTARNQPQHF.

V usage is TRBV5-1 and J usage is TRBJ1-2; maybe TRBD1 (6 bases). V shed 0 bases and J shed 8 bases, with 8 bases lying between them. CDR1 and CDR2 (germline): SGHRS, YFSETQ. This CDR3 is built from 12 residues. DNA of the CDR3: TGCGCCAGCAGCTTGGGGGGGCAAGGCTACACCTTC. It specifies CASSLGGQGYTF.

The table lists this clonotype with a count of one. One junction end does not reproduce the germline sequence, and a read error may be involved. The gene calls are TRBV24-1 and TRBJ1-2; no firm D call. Germline assignment: CDR1 KGHDR and CDR2 SFDVKD. CDR3 length equals 12 residues. The CDR3 DNA sequence: TGTGCCGCCAGTGATTCCATATATGGCTACACCTTC. This codes for CAASDSIYGYTF.

As for this clonotype: Its ends do not fully match the called genes, so a read error is possible. The J gene is TRBJ1-4, the V gene TRBV5-4; TRBD1 matches 8 bases. Per the germline V gene, CDR1 is SGHNT and CDR2 is YYREEE (reference sequence). CDR3 size: 16 residues. CDR3 sequence (DNA): TGTGCCAGCAGCCTAACGGGACAGGCAACTAATGAAAAGCTGTTTTTT. Amino acid sequence: CASSLTGQATNEKLFF.

The rearrangement links TRBV20-1 to TRBJ2-7; 14 positions agree with TRBD2. The length of the CDR3 is 16 residues. Germline values: CDR1 DFQATT, CDR2 SNEGSKA (reference sequence). The trim removed 6 bases at V and 6 bases at J, leaving 13 bases unmatched. The CDR3 DNA is TGCAGTGCCGGAGGACTAGCGGGGGGCCCACTCTGCGAGCAGTACTTC. Its protein product is CSAGGLAGGPLCEQYF.

The rearrangement joins TRBV11-2 to TRBJ1-2; D is unclear. With 5 bases removed from V and 1 base from J, the gap between germline ends came to 11 bases. The CDR3 has 14 residues. Germline CDR1 SGHAT, CDR2 FQNNGV. CDR3 sequence: CASSPLRVNYGYTF. The DNA for the CDR3 is TGTGCCAGCAGCCCACTTAGGGTTAACTATGGCTACACCTTC.

Written as DNA, the CDR3 is TGTGCCTCCAAACGTGAGGGCCGCTCCTACGAGCAGTACTTC. This gives the protein CASKREGRSYEQYF. V usage is TRBV10-3 and J usage is TRBJ2-7; TRBD2 is a possible D gene (5 bases). V was shortened by 11 bases and J by 0 bases, with 17 bases between the two germline ends. Germline CDR1 is ENHRY and CDR2 is SYGVKD. This CDR3 comprises 14 residues.

The rearrangement joins TRBV11-2 to TRBJ2-2, with 10 bases lining up with TRBD2. Looked up from germline, CDR1 is SGHAT and CDR2 is FQNNGV. The length of the CDR3 is 15 residues. J lost 7 bases, V lost 3 bases, and 5 bases had no gene match. For the CDR3, the DNA is TGTGCCAGCAGCTTCCTCACTAGCGGGGTCGGGGAGCTGTTTTTT. Translated, it gives CASSFLTSGVGELFF.

This sequence joins TRBV5-1 and TRBJ2-7; D is possibly TRBD2 (6 bases). The CDR3 consists of 14 residues. Germline values: CDR1 SGHRS, CDR2 YFSETQ. V was cut by 4 bases and J by 6 bases, with 17 bases left in between. CDR3 DNA: TGCGCCAGCAGCCCGGAACAGGAGGGCGGCGAGCAGTACTTC. Translating gives CASSPEQEGGEQYF. Full variable domain (rest looked up from reference TRBV5-1 and TRBJ2-7): KAGVTQTPRYLIKTRGQQVTLSCSPISGHRSVSWYQQTPGQGLQFLFEYFSETQRNKGNFPGRFSGRQFSNSRSEMNVSTLELGDSALYLCASSPEQEGGEQYFGPGTRLTVT.

In its sample, this clonotype was seen a few times. The gene calls are TRBV24-1 and TRBJ2-6, with 7 bases identical to TRBD2. The germline CDR1 and CDR2 sequences are KGHDR and SFDVKD. The CDR3 contains 17 residues. J gave up 0 bases and V 5 bases, and 6 bases lay outside the gene matches. CDR3 sequence: CATSGGGGSSGANVLTF. The CDR3 DNA reads TGTGCCACCAGTGGCGGGGGAGGGAGCTCTGGGGCCAACGTCCTGACTTTC.